This T cell receptor (beta chain) derives from a study of cytomegalovirus exposure and HLA in healthy donors. This CDR3 is 16 amino acids long. Germline CDR1 reads MDHEN; CDR2 reads SYDVKM. V was clipped by 4 bases and J by 5 bases, with 19 bases between them. Clones were sequenced by immunoSEQ multiplex PCR, and TCRdb holds only the in-frame ones, with some missing. The repertoire holds under 200,000 clones, with roughly nine tenths as singletons. The sequencing sample was made of PBMCs. The source of this sequence is a woman aged 18-35 years in good health and CMV-seropositive. J is TRBJ2-3 and V is TRBV28; tentative D call: TRBD2 (5 bases). CDR3 DNA: TGTGCCAGCAGTTACGGGCCCATAAGGGAGATAGATACGCAGTATTTT. This encodes CASSYGPIREIDTQYF.